The following is a T cell receptor beta chain sequence with its context. Antigen: not known. Assay used: immunoSEQ multiplex PCR; TCRdb lists only in-frame clones, some missing. This sample has 150,000 to 200,000 clones, with roughly nine tenths found just once. This sample was taken from a study of T cell responses to AZD1222 COVID-19 vaccine. The study's findings and limits: It should be noted that donors were predominantly white British and more often female, and clonal diversity was possibly underestimated.

There are 15 residues in the CDR3. Looked up from germline, CDR1 is SGHRS and CDR2 is YFSETQ. V was cut by 1 base and J by 4 bases, with 11 bases left in between. V and J are TRBV5-1 and TRBJ1-4; perhaps TRBD1 as D (6 bases). The sample consisted of peripheral blood, taken 28 days after the second AZD1222 dose. The sequence was collected from an adult who received the AZD1222 COVID-19 vaccine. In DNA form, the CDR3 reads TGCGCCAGCAGCTTGATGGGAGGGGGTAATGAAAAACTGTTTTTT. It specifies CASSLMGGGNEKLFF.